Following are 3 T cell receptor beta chains from one sample sequenced in a study of beta chain features in type 1 diabetes. Study-wide findings and caveats: Moderately but significantly shorter TCRB CDR3s were found in Type 1 diabetes patients in all four CD4+ subsets.

Their antigen targets remain unknown. Reverse transcription of all isolated RNA meant that expressed TCRB transcripts were sequenced. Assay: immunoSEQ multiplex PCR; the TCRdb copy retains only in-frame clones and omits some. The data contain about 170,000 clones, 7.8% of them seen just once; the ten biggest clones take up 0.94%. The material sequenced was central memory CD4+ T cells from blood. Source of these receptors: a woman in her 40s with type 1 diabetes.

This chain joins TRBV9 and TRBJ2-3; the D is unclear. Germline CDR1 is SGDLS and CDR2 is YYNGEE. Trimming cost V 3 bases and J 4 bases, with 9 bases left between them. The CDR3 runs 13 residues. CDR3 coding DNA: TGTGCCAGCAGCGCTTCCTATTCAGATACGCAGTATTTT. Translating it yields CASSASYSDTQYF.

This clone occurred a few times. V is TRBV2 and J is TRBJ1-2, with 7 nucleotides matching TRBD1. CDR1 is SNHLY and CDR2 is FYNNEI in the germline V gene. The CDR3 runs to 13 residues. J was trimmed by 8 bases and V by 10 bases; bases with no gene match: 13. The CDR3 here is CAIAQGSTRGYTF. The CDR3 DNA reads as TGTGCCATCGCACAGGGGAGTACGAGGGGCTACACCTTC. The full variable domain, completed using reference TRBV2 and TRBJ1-2, is EPEVTQTPSHQVTQMGQEVILRCVPISNHLYFYWYRQILGQKVEFLVSFYNNEISEKSEIFDDQFSVERPDGSNFTLKIRSTKLEDSAMYFCAIAQGSTRGYTFGSGTRLTVV.

This clone was detected a few times. The sample holds other DNA sequences that translate to the same CDR3. This chain connects TRBV7-2 to TRBJ1-1; weak D call: TRBD1 (5 bases). CDR3 size: 14 residues. The germline V gene encodes CDR1 SGHTA and CDR2 FQGNSA. Trimming cost V 1 base and J 1 base, with 7 bases left between them. CDR3: CASSLGQRNTEAFF. CDR3 coding DNA: TGTGCCAGCAGCTTAGGACAGAGGAACACTGAAGCTTTCTTT.